The present TCR beta chain was sequenced within a study of cytomegalovirus exposure and HLA in healthy donors. Notes on this clone: Antigen specificity is unknown.

Germline V gene lookup returns CDR1 LGHNA and CDR2 YSLEER. V dropped 6 bases and J dropped 7 bases, with 12 bases sitting between them. CDR3 length equals 13 residues. Notes on the study in general: Later analysis indicated greater clonal expansion among HLA-associated TCR beta chains than among equally common other chains. TCR beta V segments were, for the most part, productive about 87% or about 30% of the time in an earlier analysis.

Both 60 Vbeta primers and 13 Jbeta primers went into the PCR. Sequenced by immunoSEQ multiplex PCR; TCRdb stores in-frame clones only, minus some. The data contain 120,000 to 150,000 clones, around 79% of them seen just once; the ten biggest clones take up approximately 8.3%. It was healthy bone marrow donors who served as donors. This sequence joins TRBV4-3 and TRBJ2-2, with D uncertain. Sequenced input: PBMCs. The sequence was collected from a woman in her forties or fifties in good health and CMV-seropositive. The CDR3 region has the DNA TGCGCCAGCAGTCCTGACACTTTCGGGGAGCTGTTTTTT. Its protein product is CASSPDTFGELFF.